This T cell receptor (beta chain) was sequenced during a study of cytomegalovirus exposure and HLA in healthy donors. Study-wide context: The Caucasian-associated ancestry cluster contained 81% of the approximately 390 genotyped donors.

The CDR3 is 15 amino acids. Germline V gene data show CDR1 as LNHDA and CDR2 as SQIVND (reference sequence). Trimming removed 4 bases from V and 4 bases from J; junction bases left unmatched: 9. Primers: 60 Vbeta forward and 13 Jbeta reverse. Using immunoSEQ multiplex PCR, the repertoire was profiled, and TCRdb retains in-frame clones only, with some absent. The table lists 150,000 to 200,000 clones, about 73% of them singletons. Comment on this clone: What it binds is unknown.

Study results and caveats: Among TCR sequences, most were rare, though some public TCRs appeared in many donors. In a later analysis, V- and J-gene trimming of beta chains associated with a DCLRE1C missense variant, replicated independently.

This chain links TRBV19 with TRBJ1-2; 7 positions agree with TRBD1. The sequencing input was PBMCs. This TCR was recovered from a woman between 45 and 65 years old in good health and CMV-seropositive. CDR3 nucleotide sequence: TGTGCCAGTAGTAATCCTCGACAGGGTAGCTATGGCTACACCTTC. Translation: CASSNPRQGSYGYTF.